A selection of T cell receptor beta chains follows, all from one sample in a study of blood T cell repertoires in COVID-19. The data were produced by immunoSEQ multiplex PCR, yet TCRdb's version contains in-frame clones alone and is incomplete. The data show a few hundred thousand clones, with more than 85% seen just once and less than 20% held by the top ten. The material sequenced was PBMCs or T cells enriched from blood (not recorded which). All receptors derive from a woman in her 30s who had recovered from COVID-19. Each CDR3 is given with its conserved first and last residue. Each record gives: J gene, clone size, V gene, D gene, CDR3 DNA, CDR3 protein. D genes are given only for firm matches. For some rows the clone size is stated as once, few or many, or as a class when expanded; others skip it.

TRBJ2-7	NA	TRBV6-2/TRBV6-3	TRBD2	TGTGCCAGCAGTTCCCTAGCGGGAGGGAACTACGAGCAGTACTTC	CASSSLAGGNYEQYF
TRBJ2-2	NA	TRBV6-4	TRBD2	TGTGCCAGCAGGGTACAGACTAGCTCCGGGGAGCTGTTTTTT	CASRVQTSSGELFF
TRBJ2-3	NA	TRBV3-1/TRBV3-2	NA	TGTGCCAGCAGCCCCCTTGTAGGGGGTACGGATACGCAGTATTTT	CASSPLVGGTDTQYF
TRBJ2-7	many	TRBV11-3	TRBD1	TGTGCCAGCAGCTTAGGCACACAGGGGGCGGGAGAGCAGTACTTC	CASSLGTQGAGEQYF
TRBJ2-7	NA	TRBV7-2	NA	TGTGCCAGCAGCCTACTAGCAGCTAGTACCTACGAGCAGTACTTC	CASSLLAASTYEQYF
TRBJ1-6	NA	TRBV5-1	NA	TGCGCCAGCAGCTTGGCCGGAGGTTCACCCCTCCACTTT	CASSLAGGSPLHF
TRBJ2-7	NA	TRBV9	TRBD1	TGTGCCAGCAGCGAGACAGGGAATGAGCAGTACTTC	CASSETGNEQYF
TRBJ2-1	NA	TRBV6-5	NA	TGTGCCAGCAGTTACCCCGGGACACCCAATGAGCAGTTCTTC	CASSYPGTPNEQFF
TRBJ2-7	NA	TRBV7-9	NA	TGTGCCAGCAGCTTAGAAGACTCCGTCTCCGAGCAGTACTTC	CASSLEDSVSEQYF
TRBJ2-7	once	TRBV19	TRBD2	TGTGCCAGTGCCGTAGCGGGCCCGAGCTCCTACGAGCAGTACTTC	CASAVAGPSSYEQYF
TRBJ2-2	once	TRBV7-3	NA	TGTGCCAGCAGCCCCGGAGCCCGTACCGGGGAGCTGTTTTTT	CASSPGARTGELFF
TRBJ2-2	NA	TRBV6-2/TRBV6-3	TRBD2	TGTGCCAGCAGCCCGAGCGGGGCGGGCACCGGGGAGCTGTTTTTT	CASSPSGAGTGELFF
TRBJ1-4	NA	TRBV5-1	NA	TGCGCCAGCAGCTTATCCGGGGGTAATGAAAAACTGTTTTTT	CASSLSGGNEKLFF
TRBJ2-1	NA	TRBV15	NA	TGTGCCACCAGCAGAGATCGAGTTAATGAGCAGTTCTTC	CATSRDRVNEQFF
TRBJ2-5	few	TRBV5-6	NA	TGTGCCAGCAGCTCTCTTACGGGGGAGACCCAGTACTTC	CASSSLTGETQYF
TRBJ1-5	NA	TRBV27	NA	TGTGCCAGCAGTTTATTCAGTGCCGCACCCCAGCATTTT	CASSLFSAAPQHF
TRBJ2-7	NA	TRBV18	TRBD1	TGTGCCAGCTCACCGGTCCAGGGGGCCTACGAGCAGTACTTC	CASSPVQGAYEQYF
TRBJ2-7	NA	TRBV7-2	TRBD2	TGTGCCAGCAGCCCGCCGGGACTAGCGGGAGAGCACGAGCAGTACTTC	CASSPPGLAGEHEQYF
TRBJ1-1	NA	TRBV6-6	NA	NA	CASSFGAGEAFF
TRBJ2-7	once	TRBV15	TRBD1	TGTGCCACCAGCAGAGATAGGGGGCCCTACGAGCAGTACTTC	CATSRDRGPYEQYF
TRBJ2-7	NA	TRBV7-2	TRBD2	TGTGCCAGCAGTCGTGGGACTAGCGGGAGTTACGAGCAGTACTTC	CASSRGTSGSYEQYF
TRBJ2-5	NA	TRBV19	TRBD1	TGTGCCAGTAACGACCCGGGACAGGGGAACCAAGAGACCCAGTACTTC	CASNDPGQGNQETQYF
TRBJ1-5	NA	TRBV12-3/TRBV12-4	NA	TGTGCCAGCGTCCCCGGGAGGGGACAGCCCCAGCATTTT	CASVPGRGQPQHF
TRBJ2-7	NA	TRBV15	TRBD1	TGTGCCACCAGCGGCATCAGGGGGAGATCCTACGAGCAGTACTTC	CATSGIRGRSYEQYF
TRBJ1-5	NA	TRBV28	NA	TGTGCCAGCAGTTTAACAGGGCCCCAGCATTTT	CASSLTGPQHF
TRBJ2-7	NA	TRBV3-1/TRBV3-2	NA	TGTGCCAGCAGCATTCGGACTTCCTATTCGGTAGTCGGCGTCGTGCAGTACTTC	CASSIRTSYSVVGVVQYF
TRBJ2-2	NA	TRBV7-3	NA	TGTGCCAGCAGCCCGGGGGTGGTAGCGAACACCGGGGAGCTGTTTTTT	CASSPGVVANTGELFF
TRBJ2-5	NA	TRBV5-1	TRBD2	TGCGCCAGCAGCCAGAGCGGGGGGGAGGAGACCCAGTACTTC	CASSQSGGEETQYF
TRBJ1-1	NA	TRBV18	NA	TGTGCCAGCTCACGGGGGAGGGAGAGCACTGAAGCTTTCTTT	CASSRGRESTEAFF
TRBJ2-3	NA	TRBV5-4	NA	TGTGCCAGCAGAGAGGCGGGCGGGCTGAATACGCAGTATTTT	CASREAGGLNTQYF
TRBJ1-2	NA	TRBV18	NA	TGTGCCAGCTCACCCATACACGGGCAGGGATCTCGAGGCTACACCTTC	CASSPIHGQGSRGYTF
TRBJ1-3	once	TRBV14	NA	TGTGCCAGCAGCCACGATAGTACCTCTGGAAACACCATATATTTT	CASSHDSTSGNTIYF
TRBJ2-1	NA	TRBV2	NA	TGTGCCAGCAGTGAACATCGGTGGCAGTTCTTC	CASSEHRWQFF
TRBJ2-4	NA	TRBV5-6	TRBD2	TGTGCCAGCAGCCCTCCGGGACTAGCGGGGGGTAGGGCCAAAAACATTCAGTACTTC	CASSPPGLAGGRAKNIQYF
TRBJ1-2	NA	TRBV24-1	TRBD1	TGTGCCACCAGTGATAGGGGGAGAGGCAGGGGGCTAGGTTACTATGGCTACACCTTC	CATSDRGRGRGLGYYGYTF
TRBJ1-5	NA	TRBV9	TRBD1	TGTGCCAGCAGCCCCAACCCAACAGGGGATGGTCAGCCCCAGCATTTT	CASSPNPTGDGQPQHF
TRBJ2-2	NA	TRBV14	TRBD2	TGTGCCAGCAGCCGCTTGACTAGCGGGGATCCCACCGGGGAGCTGTTTTTT	CASSRLTSGDPTGELFF
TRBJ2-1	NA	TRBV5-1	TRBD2	TGCGCCAGCAGCTTGGTACTAGCGGAGCCCTACAATGAGCAGTTCTTC	CASSLVLAEPYNEQFF
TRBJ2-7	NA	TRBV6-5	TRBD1	TGTGCCAGCAGTCGGGACAGTTTCTACGAGCAGTACTTC	CASSRDSFYEQYF
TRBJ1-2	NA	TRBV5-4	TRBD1	TGTGCCAGCACAGGGGCCAGGGGGCCAGGCTACACCTTC	CASTGARGPGYTF